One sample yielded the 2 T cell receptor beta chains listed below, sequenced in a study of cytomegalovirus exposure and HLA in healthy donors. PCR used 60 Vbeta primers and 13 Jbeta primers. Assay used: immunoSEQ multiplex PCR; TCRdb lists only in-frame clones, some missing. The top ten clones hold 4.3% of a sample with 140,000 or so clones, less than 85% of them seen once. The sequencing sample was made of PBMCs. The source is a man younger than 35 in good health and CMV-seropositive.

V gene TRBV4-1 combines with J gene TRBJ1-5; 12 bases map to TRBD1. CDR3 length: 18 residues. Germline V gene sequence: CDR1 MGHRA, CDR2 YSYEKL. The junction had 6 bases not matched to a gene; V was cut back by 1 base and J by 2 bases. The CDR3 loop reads CASSQGGQGAEGNQPQHF. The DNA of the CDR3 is TGCGCCAGCAGCCAAGGGGGACAGGGGGCGGAAGGCAATCAGCCCCAGCATTTT.

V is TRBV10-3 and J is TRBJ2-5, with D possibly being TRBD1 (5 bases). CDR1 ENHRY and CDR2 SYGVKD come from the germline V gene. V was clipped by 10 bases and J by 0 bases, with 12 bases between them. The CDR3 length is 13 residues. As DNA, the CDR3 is TGTGCCACCAGGGCTCCAGACCAAGAGACCCAGTACTTC. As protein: CATRAPDQETQYF.